What follows are 15 T cell receptor beta chains derived from one specimen sequenced in a study of control samples from healthy donors and cancer patients. Only in-frame clones appear in the TCRdb table, and some are missing; sequencing was by immunoSEQ multiplex PCR. The sample includes about 170,000 clones, 88% of them seen just once. The sample comprised blood. These TCRs come from a woman aged 25 to 45 in good health.

V gene TRBV2 combines with J gene TRBJ1-2; 12 bases fit TRBD1. Germline V gives CDR1 SNHLY, CDR2 FYNNEI. V lost 6 bases to trimming and J lost 11 bases; unmatched junction nucleotides: 25. This CDR3 contains 19 residues. In DNA, the CDR3 is TGTGCCAGCAGGTCGGGACAGGGGGCGAGTGTCCCCCGGCATTTTGGTTACACCTTC. This translates into CASRSGQGASVPRHFGYTF.

CDR3: CATSDPGGEKETQYF. DNA for the CDR3: TGTGCCACCAGTGACCCTGGGGGGGAAAAAGAGACCCAGTACTTC. V gene TRBV24-1 combines with J gene TRBJ2-5, with 7 nucleotides matching TRBD2. The CDR3 is 15 residues long. The germline CDR1 and CDR2 sequences are KGHDR and SFDVKD. V lost 4 bases to trimming and J lost 3 bases; unmatched junction nucleotides: 7.

This chain links TRBV5-6 with TRBJ1-1, with D maybe TRBD1 (5 bases). V was clipped by 0 bases and J by 6 bases, with 15 bases between them. CDR3 length equals 15 residues. CDR1 and CDR2 (germline): SGHDT, YYEEEE. CDR3 nucleotide sequence: TGTGCCAGCAGCTTGGCAGGGCCCGTCTCCCCTGAAGCTTTCTTT. It is translated as CASSLAGPVSPEAFF. The full variable domain, in which reference TRBV5-6 and TRBJ1-1 provide the parts outside the CDR3, is DAGVTQSPTHLIKTRGQQVTLRCSPKSGHDTVSWYQQALGQGPQFIFQYYEEEERQRGNFPDRFSGHQFPNYSSELNVNALLLGDSALYLCASSLAGPVSPEAFFGQGTRLTVV.

The V and J genes are TRBV7-2 and TRBJ2-1; 11 bases map to TRBD2. Germline trimming cut 1 base from V and 9 bases from J; bases unmatched to any gene: 8. The CDR3 covers 16 residues. The V gene's germline CDR1 is SGHTA and CDR2 FQGNSA. As DNA, the CDR3 is TGTGCCAGCAGCTTAGGTCCCCTAGCGGGAGGTAGTGAGCAGTTCTTC. Translated: CASSLGPLAGGSEQFF.

V and J are TRBV21-1 and TRBJ1-5. TRBV21-1 is deemed a pseudogene. CDR3 length equals 16 residues. The CDR3 bases are TGTGCCAGCAGCAAAGTTCAGGGCGGGGACCATCAGCCCCAGCATTTT. Encoded protein: CASSKVQGGDHQPQHF.

This clone has a handful of counts. The V gene is TRBV12-3 or TRBV12-4, the J gene TRBJ1-2; tentatively, D is TRBD1 (6 bases). The ends were cut back, 9 bases at V and 7 bases at J, with 15 bases in the middle. The CDR3 is made up of 12 amino acids. CDR3 nucleotides: TGTGCCAGTTTGGGGGCAGGACTTGGCTACACCTTC. This sequence encodes CASLGAGLGYTF.

The rearrangement joins TRBV21-1 to TRBJ1-5; the table's D call of TRBD1 was not tested on the DNA. TRBV21-1 is listed as a pseudogene. The CDR3 sequence is 17 residues long. As DNA, the CDR3 is TGTGCCAGCAGCAAAGAGGGGCCACAGGGGCGCAATCAGCCCCAGCATTTT. It codes for CASSKEGPQGRNQPQHF.

The table lists this clone with a few counts. The chain has TRBV27 and TRBJ2-7, with a possible D match to TRBD1 (7 bases). V shed 3 bases and J shed 3 bases, with 15 bases lying between them. Germline V CDR1 and CDR2: MNHEY, SMNVEV (reference sequence). The length of the CDR3 is 15 residues. The CDR3 region has the DNA TGTGCCAGCAGTTTCAGGAGGGGGCCTAACTACGAGCAGTACGTC. Translating gives CASSFRRGPNYEQYV.

V and J are TRBV4-1 and TRBJ1-3, with D possibly TRBD1 on 6 matching bases. V lost 1 base and J lost 2, with 9 bases in between. The CDR3 spans 15 residues. CDR1 and CDR2 from the germline V gene are MGHRA and YSYEKL. CDR3 protein: CASSQGGGTGNTIYF. In nucleotides, the CDR3 is TGCGCCAGCAGCCAAGGCGGGGGCACTGGAAACACCATATATTTT.

The V gene is TRBV5-1, the J gene TRBJ1-5; D not certain. Looked up from germline, CDR1 is SGHRS and CDR2 is YFSETQ. This CDR3 spans 15 amino acids. V shed 0 bases and J shed 0 bases, with 7 bases lying between them. CDR3 nucleotides: TGCGCCAGCAGCTTGGGCGGATATAGCAATCAGCCCCAGCATTTT. Translated, it gives CASSLGGYSNQPQHF. Full variable domain (outside the CDR3, taken from reference TRBV5-1 and TRBJ1-5): KAGVTQTPRYLIKTRGQQVTLSCSPISGHRSVSWYQQTPGQGLQFLFEYFSETQRNKGNFPGRFSGRQFSNSRSEMNVSTLELGDSALYLCASSLGGYSNQPQHFGDGTRLSIL.

The J gene is TRBJ1-1, the V gene TRBV5-4; 10 positions agree with TRBD1. The CDR3 loop spans 17 amino acids. Germline V gene sequence: CDR1 SGHNT, CDR2 YYREEE (reference sequence). The V gene end was trimmed by 4 bases and the J gene end by 1 base; junction bases not matched to a gene: 10. CDR3 in amino acids: CASSPGTGVPRNTEAFF. The CDR3 bases are TGTGCCAGCAGCCCCGGGACAGGGGTCCCCAGGAACACTGAAGCTTTCTTT.

Only one count was recorded for this clone. The chain joins TRBV7-2 to TRBJ2-3; possibly TRBD1 for D (7 bases). Per the germline V gene, CDR1 is SGHTA and CDR2 is FQGNSA. The CDR3 runs to 18 residues. The V end lost 5 bases, the J end lost 6 bases, and 27 bases lay between the germline ends. This CDR3 is CASSPQGGRGPWGDTQYF. Here the CDR3 DNA reads TGTGCCAGCAGCCCCCAGGGGGGTAGGGGGCCCTGGGGGGATACGCAGTATTTT.

The chain links TRBV6-5 to TRBJ1-5; weak D call: TRBD1 (5 bases). Germline CDR1 reads MNHEY; CDR2 reads SVGAGI. Trimming removed 4 bases from V and 7 bases from J, with 8 bases in between. This CDR3 is 12 amino acids long. The CDR3 DNA is TGTGCCAGCAGTTCTGACAGCCAGCCCCAGCATTTT. This sequence encodes CASSSDSQPQHF.

This clone came up a few times. V and J are TRBV7-9 and TRBJ2-2, with unresolved D. Looked up from germline, CDR1 is SEHNR and CDR2 is FQNEAQ (reference sequence). This CDR3 contains 16 residues. V gave up 2 bases and J gave up 0 bases, with 10 bases separating them. The CDR3 nucleotides are TGTGCCAGCAGCTTATTTACGCAGTCGAACACCGGGGAGCTGTTTTTT. It specifies CASSLFTQSNTGELFF.

The V and J genes are TRBV7-9 and TRBJ1-1; 8 positions match TRBD1. The V segment lost 6 bases and the J segment 5 bases; nucleotides outside the gene matches: 17. CDR1 and CDR2 (germline): SEHNR, FQNEAQ (reference sequence). This CDR3 has 17 amino acids. The CDR3 reads CASSSNRGTQLRTEAFF. The DNA for the CDR3 is TGTGCCAGCAGTTCTAACAGGGGGACACAGTTGCGGACTGAAGCTTTCTTT.